The source of this T cell receptor beta chain is a study of blood T cell repertoires in COVID-19. Across the study: The study drew acute and convalescent COVID-19 samples from the United States, Italy and Spain. In each case, the material was cDNA or gDNA derived from T cells, B-cell-depleted T cells, or PBMCs.

Recovery among Cohort 3 donors was established by two negative PCRs, clearance, or symptom resolution. The table came from immunoSEQ multiplex PCR; TCRdb's copy has only in-frame clones and leaves some out. The sample contains around 280,000 clones, approximately 88% of which appear only once. The ends were cut back, 2 bases at V and 0 bases at J, with 7 bases in the middle. Per the germline V gene, CDR1 is MGHRA and CDR2 is YSYEKL. CDR3 length: 14 amino acids. The sequenced sample consisted of PBMCs or T cells enriched from blood (not recorded which). This TCR derives from a woman between 35 and 50 years old who had recovered from COVID-19. This chain uses TRBV4-1 with TRBJ1-1, with D uncertain. For the CDR3, the DNA is TGCGCCAGCAGCCAATTCGTTGTGAACACTGAAGCTTTCTTT. This encodes CASSQFVVNTEAFF.